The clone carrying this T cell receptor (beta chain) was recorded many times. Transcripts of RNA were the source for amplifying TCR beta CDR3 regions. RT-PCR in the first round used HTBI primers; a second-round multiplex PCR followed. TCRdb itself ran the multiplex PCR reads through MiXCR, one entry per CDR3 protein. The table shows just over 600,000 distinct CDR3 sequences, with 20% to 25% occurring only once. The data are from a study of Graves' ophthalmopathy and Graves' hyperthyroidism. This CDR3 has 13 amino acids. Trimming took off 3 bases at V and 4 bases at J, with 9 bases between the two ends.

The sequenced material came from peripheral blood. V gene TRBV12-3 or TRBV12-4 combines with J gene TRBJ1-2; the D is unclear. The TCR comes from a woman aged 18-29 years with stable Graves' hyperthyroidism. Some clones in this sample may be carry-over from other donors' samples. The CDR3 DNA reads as TGTGCCAGCAGTTTTGTGATCGCCTATGGCTACACCTTC. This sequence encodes CASSFVIAYGYTF.